The entry below gives a single T cell receptor (beta chain) sequence along with its context. The antigen is not known. Data came from immunoSEQ multiplex PCR; TCRdb stores just in-frame clones and leaves some out. The data hold 2 million to 2.5 million clones, with approximately 93% observed a single time. The data are from a study of shared clonotypes between healthy human individuals. Study details: The study drew on a couple of women and a few men aged 18 to 49 as donors. Study outcomes and limitations: The diversity represented, both genetic and in exposure history, was limited by few donors.

This CDR3 contains 14 residues. V was trimmed by 5 bases and J by 5 bases, leaving 14 bases between them. CDR1 is MNHEY, CDR2 SVGAGI, per germline. In the CD4+ fraction, cells were divided into CD45RA+ naive and CD45RA-negative memory subsets. The chain is built from TRBV6-5 and TRBJ2-3; tentatively, D is TRBD1 (6 bases). Input material: naive CD4+ T cells from PBMCs. The subset: CD45RA+ positively selected. This receptor was taken from a man aged 18 to 30 in good health. Some clones in this sample may be carry-over from other donors' samples. The CDR3 region is CASSGQGSGDTQYF. The CDR3 nucleotides are TGTGCCAGCAGTGGGCAGGGGAGTGGAGATACGCAGTATTTT.